This T cell receptor (beta chain) emerged from a study of blood T cell repertoires in COVID-19. Study-wide context: Samples taken during acute and convalescent COVID-19 were collected in the United States, Italy and Spain. In each case, the material was cDNA or gDNA derived from T cells, B-cell-depleted T cells, or PBMCs.

Germline-derived CDR1 and CDR2 are SNHLY and FYNNEI. Trimming removed 6 bases at V and 7 bases at J, with 19 bases between. CDR3 size: 14 residues. Source study methods: Quantification of nucleated cells was approximated via reference gene primer amplification. Sequencing was performed with immunoSEQ multiplex PCR; in TCRdb, only in-frame clones are kept and a portion is missing. That table gives V, J and clone size, and the DNA gave D and trimming. The data contain 75,000 to 100,000 clones, over 70% of them singletons. This sequence originates from a man aged 55 to 69 with acute or convalescent COVID-19. Sequences were obtained from peripheral blood. The chain recombines TRBV2 with TRBJ2-7, with D tentatively TRBD1 (6 bases). The DNA of the CDR3 is TGTGCCAGCAGAAATATGGGGGCAGGGAAAGAGCAGTACTTC. Amino acid sequence: CASRNMGAGKEQYF.